This T cell receptor beta chain comes out of a study of OX40 agonist ivuxolimab in advanced cancers. Across the study: Every 2 weeks, ivuxolimab was infused into the patients intravenously at between 0.01 and 10 mg/kg.

Study observations and caveats: The study found among the lowest clonal expansion in partial responders at 0.1-3.0 mg/kg. Researchers report that CD8+ T cells had, on average, more expanded clones than CD4+.

This CDR3 spans 14 amino acids. Germline loops: CDR1 MNHNS, CDR2 SASEGT. Trimming shortened V by 1 base and J by 5 bases, and 9 bases separated the two germline ends. This clone was seen a single time. The antigen is unknown. Data came from immunoSEQ multiplex PCR; TCRdb stores just in-frame clones and leaves some out. The data hold around 100,000 clones, with 90% observed a single time. The chain recombines TRBV6-1 with TRBJ2-1; tentatively, D is TRBD2 (6 bases). Material: CD4+ or CD8+ T cells sorted from blood, obtained in a trial of the OX40 agonist ivuxolimab. The clonotype was recovered from an adult with an advanced solid tumor such as melanoma, head and neck, liver or kidney cancer. CDR3 coding DNA: TGTGCCAGCAGTGAAGGTCTAGCGAACAATGAGCAGTTCTTC. Its protein is CASSEGLANNEQFF.